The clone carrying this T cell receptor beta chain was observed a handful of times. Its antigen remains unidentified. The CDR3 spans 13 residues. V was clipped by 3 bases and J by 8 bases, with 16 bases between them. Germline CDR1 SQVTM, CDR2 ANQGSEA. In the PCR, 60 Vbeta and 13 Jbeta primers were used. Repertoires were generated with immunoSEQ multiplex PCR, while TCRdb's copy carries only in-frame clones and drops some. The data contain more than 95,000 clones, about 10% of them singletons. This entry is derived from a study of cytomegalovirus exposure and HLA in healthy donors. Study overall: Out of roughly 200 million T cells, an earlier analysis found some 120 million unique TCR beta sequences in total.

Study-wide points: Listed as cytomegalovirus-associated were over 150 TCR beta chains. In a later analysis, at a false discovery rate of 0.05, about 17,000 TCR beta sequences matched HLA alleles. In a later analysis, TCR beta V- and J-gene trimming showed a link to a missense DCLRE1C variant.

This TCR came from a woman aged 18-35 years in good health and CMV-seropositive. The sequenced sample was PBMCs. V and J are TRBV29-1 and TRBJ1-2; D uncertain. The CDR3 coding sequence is TGCAGCGTTGAGAGTGTCAGCGAGGCCGGCTACACCTTC. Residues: CSVESVSEAGYTF.